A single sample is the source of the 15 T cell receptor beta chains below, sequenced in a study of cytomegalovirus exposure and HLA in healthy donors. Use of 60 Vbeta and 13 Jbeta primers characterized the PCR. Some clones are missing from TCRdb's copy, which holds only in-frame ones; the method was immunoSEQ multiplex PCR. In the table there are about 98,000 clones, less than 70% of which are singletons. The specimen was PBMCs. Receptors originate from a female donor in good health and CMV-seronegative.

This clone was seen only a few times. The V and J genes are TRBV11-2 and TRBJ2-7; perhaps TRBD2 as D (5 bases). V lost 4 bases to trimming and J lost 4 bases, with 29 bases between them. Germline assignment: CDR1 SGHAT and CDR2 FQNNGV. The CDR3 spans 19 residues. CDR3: CASSSVRRYRGTNLYEQYF. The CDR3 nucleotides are TGTGCCAGCAGCTCTGTCCGCCGGTATCGGGGAACCAACCTTTACGAGCAGTACTTC.

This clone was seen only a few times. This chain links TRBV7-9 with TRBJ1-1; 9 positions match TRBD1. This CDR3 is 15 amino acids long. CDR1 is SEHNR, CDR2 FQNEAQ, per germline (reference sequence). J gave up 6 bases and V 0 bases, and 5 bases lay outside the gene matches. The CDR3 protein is CASSLAGTGMAEAFF. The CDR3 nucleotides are TGTGCCAGCAGCTTAGCCGGGACAGGGATGGCTGAAGCTTTCTTT. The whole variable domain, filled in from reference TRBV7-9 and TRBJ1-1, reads DTGVSQNPRHKITKRGQNVTFRCDPISEHNRLYWYRQTLGQGPEFLTYFQNEAQLEKSRLLSDRFSAERPKGSFSTLEIQRTEQGDSAMYLCASSLAGTGMAEAFFGQGTRLTVV.

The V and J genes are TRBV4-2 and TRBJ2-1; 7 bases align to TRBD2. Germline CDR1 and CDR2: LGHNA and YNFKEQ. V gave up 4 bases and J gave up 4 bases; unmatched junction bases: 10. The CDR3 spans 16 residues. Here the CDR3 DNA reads TGTGCCAGCAGCCCCTCTTTGCGGGAGTCGTACAATGAGCAGTTCTTC. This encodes CASSPSLRESYNEQFF.

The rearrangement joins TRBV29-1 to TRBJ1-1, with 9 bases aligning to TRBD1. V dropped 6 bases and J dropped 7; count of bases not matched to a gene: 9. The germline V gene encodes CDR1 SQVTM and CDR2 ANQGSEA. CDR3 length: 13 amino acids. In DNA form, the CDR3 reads TGCAGCGTGGACAGGGGTGGGGTCGGTGAAGCTTTCTTT. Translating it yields CSVDRGGVGEAFF. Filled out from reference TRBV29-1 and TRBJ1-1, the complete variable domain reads SAVISQKPSRDICQRGTSLTIQCQVDSQVTMMFWYRQQPGQSLTLIATANQGSEATYESGFVIDKFPISRPNLTFSTLTVSNMSPEDSSIYLCSVDRGGVGEAFFGQGTRLTVV.

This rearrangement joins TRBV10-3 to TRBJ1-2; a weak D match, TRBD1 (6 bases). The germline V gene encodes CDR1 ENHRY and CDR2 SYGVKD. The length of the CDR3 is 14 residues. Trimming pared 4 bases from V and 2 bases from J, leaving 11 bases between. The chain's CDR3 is CAISGQGKNYGYTF. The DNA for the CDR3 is TGTGCCATCAGTGGTCAGGGGAAGAACTATGGCTACACCTTC.

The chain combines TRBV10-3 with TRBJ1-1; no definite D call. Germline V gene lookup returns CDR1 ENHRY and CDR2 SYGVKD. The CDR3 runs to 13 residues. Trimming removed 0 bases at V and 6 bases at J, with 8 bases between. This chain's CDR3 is CAISESIGAEAFF. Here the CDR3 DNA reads TGTGCCATCAGTGAGTCGATCGGGGCTGAAGCTTTCTTT.

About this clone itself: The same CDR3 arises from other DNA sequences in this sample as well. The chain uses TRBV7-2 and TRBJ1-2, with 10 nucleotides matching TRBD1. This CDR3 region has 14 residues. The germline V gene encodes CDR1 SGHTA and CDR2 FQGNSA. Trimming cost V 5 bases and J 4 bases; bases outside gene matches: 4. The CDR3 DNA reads TGTGCCAGCAGCCTCGGACAGGGGGTCTATGGCTACACCTTC. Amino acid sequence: CASSLGQGVYGYTF. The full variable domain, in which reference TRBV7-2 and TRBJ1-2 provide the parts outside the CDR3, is GAGVSQSPSNKVTEKGKDVELRCDPISGHTALYWYRQSLGQGLEFLIYFQGNSAPDKSGLPSDRFSAERTGGSVSTLTIQRTQQEDSAVYLCASSLGQGVYGYTFGSGTRLTVV.

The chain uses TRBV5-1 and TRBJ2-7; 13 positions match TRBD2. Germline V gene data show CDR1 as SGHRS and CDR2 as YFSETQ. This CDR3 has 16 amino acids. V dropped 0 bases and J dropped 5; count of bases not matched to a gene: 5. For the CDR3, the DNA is TGCGCCAGCAGCTTGGAAGGACTAGCGGGAGCCGACGAGCAGTACTTC. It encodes CASSLEGLAGADEQYF.

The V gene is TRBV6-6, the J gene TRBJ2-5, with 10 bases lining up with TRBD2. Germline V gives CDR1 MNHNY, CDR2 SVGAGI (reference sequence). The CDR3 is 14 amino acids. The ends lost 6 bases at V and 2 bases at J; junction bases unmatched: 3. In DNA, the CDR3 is TGTGCCAGCAGAGGACTAGCGGAACAAGAGACCCAGTACTTC. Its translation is CASRGLAEQETQYF.

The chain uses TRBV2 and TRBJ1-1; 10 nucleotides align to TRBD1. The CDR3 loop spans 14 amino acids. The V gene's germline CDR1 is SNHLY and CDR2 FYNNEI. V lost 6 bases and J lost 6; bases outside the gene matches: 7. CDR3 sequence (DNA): TGTGCCAGCAGCCGACAGGGGGCGGCAGCTGAAGCTTTCTTT. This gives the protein CASSRQGAAAEAFF.

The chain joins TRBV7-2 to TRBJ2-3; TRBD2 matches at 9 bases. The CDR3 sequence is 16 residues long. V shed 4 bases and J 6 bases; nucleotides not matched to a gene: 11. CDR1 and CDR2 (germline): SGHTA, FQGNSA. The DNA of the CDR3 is TGTGCCAGCAGCTCAGATGTGGCTAGCGGGGCCGATACGCAGTATTTT. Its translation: CASSSDVASGADTQYF.

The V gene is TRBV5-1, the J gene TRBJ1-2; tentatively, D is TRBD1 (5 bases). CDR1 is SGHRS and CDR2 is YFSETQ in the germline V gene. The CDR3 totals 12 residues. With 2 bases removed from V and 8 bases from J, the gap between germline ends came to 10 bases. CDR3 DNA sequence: TGCGCCAGCAGCTTATACACAGGCGGCTACACCTTC. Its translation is CASSLYTGGYTF.

CDR3 residues: CASKQGNQPQHF. The DNA for the CDR3 is TGTGCCAGCAAACAGGGCAATCAGCCCCAGCATTTT. The chain links TRBV28 to TRBJ1-5; D is possibly TRBD1 (5 bases). Trimming pared 7 bases from V and 2 bases from J, leaving 6 bases between. Germline CDR1 MDHEN, CDR2 SYDVKM. The CDR3 extends over 12 amino acids.

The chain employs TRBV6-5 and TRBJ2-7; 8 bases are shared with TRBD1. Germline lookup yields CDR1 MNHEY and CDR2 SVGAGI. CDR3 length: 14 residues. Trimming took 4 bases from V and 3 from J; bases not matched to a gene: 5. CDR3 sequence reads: CASSSGQELYEQYF. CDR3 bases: TGTGCCAGCAGTTCGGGACAGGAGCTCTACGAGCAGTACTTC.

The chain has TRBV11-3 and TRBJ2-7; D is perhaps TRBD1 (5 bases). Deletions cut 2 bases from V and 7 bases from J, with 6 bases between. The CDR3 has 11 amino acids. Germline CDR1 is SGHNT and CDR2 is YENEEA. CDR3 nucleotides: TGTGCCAGCAGCTTATCAGGGGAGCAGTACTTC. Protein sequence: CASSLSGEQYF.